One sample yielded the 15 T cell receptor beta chains listed below, sequenced in a study of cytomegalovirus exposure and HLA in healthy donors. Primers: 60 Vbeta forward and 13 Jbeta reverse. TCRdb keeps only in-frame clones here, not all; method: immunoSEQ multiplex PCR. The sample contains 40,000 to 60,000 clones, around 70% of which appear only once. Sequencing was performed on PBMCs. The origin of the receptors is a woman between 45 and 65 years old in good health and CMV-seronegative.

The gene calls are TRBV2 and TRBJ2-5; D is perhaps TRBD1 (6 bases). The CDR3 length is 12 residues. V was clipped by 2 bases and J by 5 bases, with 6 bases between them. Per germline, CDR1 SNHLY and CDR2 FYNNEI. The CDR3 DNA sequence: TGTGCCAGCAGTGAAAGGGGGGAGACCCAGTACTTC. As protein: CASSERGETQYF.

The chain combines TRBV5-1 with TRBJ2-7; 8 nucleotides match TRBD1. Germline values: CDR1 SGHRS, CDR2 YFSETQ. The CDR3 is 15 residues long. V gave up 4 bases and J gave up 2 bases; unmatched junction bases: 8. The CDR3 loop reads CASSGQGGRTYEQYF. DNA of the CDR3: TGCGCCAGCAGCGGACAGGGAGGAAGAACCTACGAGCAGTACTTC.

The rearrangement joins TRBV28 to TRBJ2-5, with D possibly being TRBD2 (5 bases). From germline, CDR1 is MDHEN and CDR2 SYDVKM. CDR3 length: 15 residues. V was shortened by 6 bases and J by 6 bases, with 20 bases between the two germline ends. The DNA for the CDR3 is TGTGCCAGCAGGCCCCTCCTAGGAGGTGCACAGACCCAGTACTTC. Translating it yields CASRPLLGGAQTQYF.

This clone was seen more than once but under ten times. The rearrangement uses TRBV7-9 and TRBJ1-1; 9 bases are a match to TRBD1. J lost 1 base, V lost 0 bases, and 6 bases had no gene match. The CDR3 contains 17 residues. The germline V gene encodes CDR1 SEHNR and CDR2 FQNEAQ (reference sequence). The CDR3 reads CASSLAYRGHRNTEAFF. CDR3 nucleotides: TGTGCCAGCAGCTTAGCGTACAGGGGGCACAGGAACACTGAAGCTTTCTTT.

A word on this clone: The sample carries other DNA sequences with the same CDR3. V is TRBV7-9 and J is TRBJ1-1; tentatively, D is TRBD1 (6 bases). Germline CDR1 and CDR2: SEHNR and FQNEAQ (reference sequence). Trimming cost V 4 bases and J 2 bases, with 8 bases left between them. The CDR3 is 13 amino acids. CDR3 sequence: CASSSQGNTEAFF. CDR3 nucleotide sequence: TGTGCCAGCAGCTCACAGGGAAACACTGAAGCTTTCTTT.

This chain links TRBV9 with TRBJ2-3, with 7 bases aligning to TRBD1. V shed 2 bases, J shed 10 bases, and the junction held 13 bases outside the gene matches. The germline CDR1 and CDR2 sequences are SGDLS and YYNGEE. CDR3 length: 15 residues. The CDR3 region is CASSVSGGLYDAQYF. The DNA for the CDR3 is TGTGCCAGCAGCGTTTCAGGGGGTCTTTATGATGCGCAGTATTTT.

This clone was counted only a few times. The gene calls are TRBV9 and TRBJ2-1, with a weak D call TRBD2 (5 bases). Germline loops: CDR1 SGDLS, CDR2 YYNGEE. The CDR3 sequence is 15 residues long. The germline V and J ends were trimmed by 2 bases and 0 bases, with 9 bases remaining between them. The chain's CDR3 is CASSVLASSYNEQFF. The DNA of the CDR3 is TGTGCCAGCAGCGTTCTAGCTAGCTCCTACAATGAGCAGTTCTTC. The complete variable domain, with remaining parts taken from reference TRBV9 and TRBJ2-1, reads DSGVTQTPKHLITATGQRVTLRCSPRSGDLSVYWYQQSLDQGLQFLIQYYNGEERAKGNILERFSAQQFPDLHSELNLSSLELGDSALYFCASSVLASSYNEQFFGPGTRLTVL.

V and J are TRBV28 and TRBJ2-2; no reliable D call. The CDR3 is made up of 14 amino acids. The V and J ends lost 5 bases and 8 bases respectively, with 15 bases between them. Germline values: CDR1 MDHEN, CDR2 SYDVKM. The DNA of the CDR3 is TGTGCCAGCAGTGCCCGGGTCCTTGGAGGGGAGCTGTTTTTT. This codes for CASSARVLGGELFF.

This clone was recorded only once. The V gene is TRBV6-5, the J gene TRBJ2-1; D is perhaps TRBD2 (6 bases). Germline V CDR1 and CDR2: MNHEY, SVGAGI. The V end lost 2 bases, the J end lost 4 bases, and 12 bases lay between the germline ends. This CDR3 spans 15 amino acids. CDR3 DNA: TGTGCCAGCAGTTACCGCGGGACTGGGTACAATGAGCAGTTCTTC. It encodes CASSYRGTGYNEQFF.

This chain links TRBV18 with TRBJ2-7; 8 bases align to TRBD1. V trimming: 4 bases; J trimming: 3 bases; junction bases outside the gene matches: 5. CDR1 and CDR2 (germline): KGHSH, LQKENI. The CDR3 sequence is 14 residues long. CDR3 in amino acids: CASSHKGQDYEQYF. CDR3 nucleotide sequence: TGTGCCAGCTCACACAAGGGACAGGACTACGAGCAGTACTTC.

The V gene is TRBV5-6, the J gene TRBJ2-5; 8 nucleotides line up with TRBD1. Trimming cost V 4 bases and J 4 bases; bases outside gene matches: 9. The germline CDR1 and CDR2 sequences are SGHDT and YYEEEE. The CDR3 is 15 residues long. This chain's CDR3 is CASSPPPGGPETQYF. Here the CDR3 DNA reads TGTGCCAGCAGCCCGCCCCCAGGGGGCCCAGAGACCCAGTACTTC.

The rearrangement uses TRBV14 and TRBJ1-2; D possibly corresponds to TRBD1 (5 bases). Deletions cut 5 bases from V and 0 bases from J, with 13 bases between. The CDR3 has 15 residues. Germline CDR1 and CDR2: SGHDN and FVKESK. The CDR3 DNA is TGTGCCAGCAGCAAATCGACAGTTTCTAACTATGGCTACACCTTC. It yields the protein CASSKSTVSNYGYTF.

This clone is a singleton in its sample. J is TRBJ2-3 and V is TRBV6-4; the D is unclear. This CDR3 has 13 residues. Germline V lookup: CDR1 MRHNA, CDR2 SNTAGT. The V gene lost 0 bases and the J gene lost 5 bases, with 6 bases spanning the gap. CDR3 residues: CASSDSSEDTQYF. CDR3 DNA: TGTGCCAGCAGTGACTCGAGCGAAGATACGCAGTATTTT.

This clone was found a few times. The gene calls are TRBV10-3 and TRBJ1-4; no reliable D call. V lost 0 bases and J lost 9, with 14 bases in between. CDR1 ENHRY and CDR2 SYGVKD come from the germline V gene. The length of the CDR3 is 15 residues. The CDR3 DNA is TGTGCCATCAGTGAGTCACTGGGAGGCGACAAAAAACTGTTTTTT. Translating gives CAISESLGGDKKLFF.

The V call is TRBV9, the J call TRBJ2-3; 12 nucleotides agree with TRBD2. Germline-derived CDR1 and CDR2 are SGDLS and YYNGEE. V trimming: 4 bases; J trimming: 1 base; junction bases outside the gene matches: 4. The CDR3 runs to 16 residues. CDR3 sequence: CASSSRLAGGTDTQYF. The CDR3, as DNA: TGTGCCAGCAGCTCAAGACTAGCGGGAGGCACAGATACGCAGTATTTT. Complete variable domain (other parts from reference TRBV9 and TRBJ2-3): DSGVTQTPKHLITATGQRVTLRCSPRSGDLSVYWYQQSLDQGLQFLIQYYNGEERAKGNILERFSAQQFPDLHSELNLSSLELGDSALYFCASSSRLAGGTDTQYFGPGTRLTVL.